A single T cell receptor beta chain is shown here with its context. Its antigen is still unknown. These data belong to a study of shared clonotypes between healthy human individuals. About the study: The plates for each donor numbered three CD4 naive, three CD4 memory, two CD8 naive and one CD8 memory. Findings and caveats of the study: Of the naive CD4 clonotypes, approximately 5% were shared across several donors. Against clonotypes common to all four donors, non-shared ones had lower generation probabilities.

The protocol was immunoSEQ multiplex PCR, while the TCRdb copy is restricted to in-frame clones and leaves out a portion. The repertoire holds roughly 650,000 clones, with around 96% as singletons. Positively selected for CCR7, the CD45RO-negative cells used as naive CD8 cells excluded terminally differentiated effector memory CD45RA+ cells. The CDR3 totals 15 residues. V was trimmed by 3 bases and J by 7 bases, leaving 18 bases between them. Germline V gives CDR1 MDHEN, CDR2 SYDVKM. J is TRBJ1-1 and V is TRBV28; no reliable D call. The sequence derives from a young woman in good health. The sample consisted of naive CD8+ T cells sorted from blood. Here the CDR3 DNA reads TGTGCCAGCAGTTTCTACCCTGTCGATTTCGGTGAAGCTTTCTTT. This sequence encodes CASSFYPVDFGEAFF.